The entry that follows covers one T cell receptor (beta chain) sequence. It may be a read error: a sequence one base away is much more abundant. The assay was immunoSEQ multiplex PCR, and TCRdb's table has in-frame clones only and misses some. This table has about 140,000 clones, approximately 85% appearing once. There are 15 residues in the CDR3. CDR1 is SEHNR, CDR2 FQNEAQ, per germline (reference sequence). V dropped 5 bases and J dropped 2 bases, with 15 bases sitting between them. This entry is derived from a study of blood T cell repertoires in COVID-19. Turning to the study itself: Material from acute and convalescent COVID-19 was sourced from the United States, Italy and Spain. The analysed material was cDNA or gDNA that came from T cells, B-cell-depleted T cells, or PBMCs.

The age range of participants was 18 to 89 years, with residence in some 25 US areas. Cohorts were assigned according to the clinical history that participants reported. This chain connects TRBV7-9 to TRBJ1-1; D is ambiguous. Sequenced input: PBMCs or T cells enriched from blood (not recorded which). This receptor was taken from a woman aged 45-65 years with acute COVID-19. CDR3 protein: CASSHTEHRNTEAFF. In DNA, the CDR3 is TGTGCCAGCAGCCATACAGAACACCGCAACACTGAAGCTTTCTTT. Combining the CDR3 with reference TRBV7-9 and TRBJ1-1 gives the whole variable domain DTGVSQNPRHKITKRGQNVTFRCDPISEHNRLYWYRQTLGQGPEFLTYFQNEAQLEKSRLLSDRFSAERPKGSFSTLEIQRTEQGDSAMYLCASSHTEHRNTEAFFGQGTRLTVV.